This TCR beta chain was documented in a study of blood T cell repertoires in COVID-19. Across the whole study: PBMCs, B-cell-depleted T cells, or T cells provided the cDNA or gDNA that made up the material.

Produced via immunoSEQ multiplex PCR; TCRdb's table is partial and in-frame only. This sample has about 180,000 clones, with approximately 88% found just once. The TCR sequence derives from a woman between 25 and 40 years old with acute or convalescent COVID-19. The sequenced material came from peripheral blood.

The CDR3 loop is CASSSRQGYIEAFF. The CDR3, as DNA: TGTGCCAGCAGCTCGAGACAGGGCTATATTGAAGCTTTCTTT. The chain employs TRBV5-8 and TRBJ1-1, with TRBD1 matching over 7 bases. This CDR3 comprises 14 residues. CDR1 is SGHTS and CDR2 is YDEGEE in the germline V gene. The J segment lost 7 bases and the V segment lost 3 bases, leaving 9 bases of the junction unmatched.